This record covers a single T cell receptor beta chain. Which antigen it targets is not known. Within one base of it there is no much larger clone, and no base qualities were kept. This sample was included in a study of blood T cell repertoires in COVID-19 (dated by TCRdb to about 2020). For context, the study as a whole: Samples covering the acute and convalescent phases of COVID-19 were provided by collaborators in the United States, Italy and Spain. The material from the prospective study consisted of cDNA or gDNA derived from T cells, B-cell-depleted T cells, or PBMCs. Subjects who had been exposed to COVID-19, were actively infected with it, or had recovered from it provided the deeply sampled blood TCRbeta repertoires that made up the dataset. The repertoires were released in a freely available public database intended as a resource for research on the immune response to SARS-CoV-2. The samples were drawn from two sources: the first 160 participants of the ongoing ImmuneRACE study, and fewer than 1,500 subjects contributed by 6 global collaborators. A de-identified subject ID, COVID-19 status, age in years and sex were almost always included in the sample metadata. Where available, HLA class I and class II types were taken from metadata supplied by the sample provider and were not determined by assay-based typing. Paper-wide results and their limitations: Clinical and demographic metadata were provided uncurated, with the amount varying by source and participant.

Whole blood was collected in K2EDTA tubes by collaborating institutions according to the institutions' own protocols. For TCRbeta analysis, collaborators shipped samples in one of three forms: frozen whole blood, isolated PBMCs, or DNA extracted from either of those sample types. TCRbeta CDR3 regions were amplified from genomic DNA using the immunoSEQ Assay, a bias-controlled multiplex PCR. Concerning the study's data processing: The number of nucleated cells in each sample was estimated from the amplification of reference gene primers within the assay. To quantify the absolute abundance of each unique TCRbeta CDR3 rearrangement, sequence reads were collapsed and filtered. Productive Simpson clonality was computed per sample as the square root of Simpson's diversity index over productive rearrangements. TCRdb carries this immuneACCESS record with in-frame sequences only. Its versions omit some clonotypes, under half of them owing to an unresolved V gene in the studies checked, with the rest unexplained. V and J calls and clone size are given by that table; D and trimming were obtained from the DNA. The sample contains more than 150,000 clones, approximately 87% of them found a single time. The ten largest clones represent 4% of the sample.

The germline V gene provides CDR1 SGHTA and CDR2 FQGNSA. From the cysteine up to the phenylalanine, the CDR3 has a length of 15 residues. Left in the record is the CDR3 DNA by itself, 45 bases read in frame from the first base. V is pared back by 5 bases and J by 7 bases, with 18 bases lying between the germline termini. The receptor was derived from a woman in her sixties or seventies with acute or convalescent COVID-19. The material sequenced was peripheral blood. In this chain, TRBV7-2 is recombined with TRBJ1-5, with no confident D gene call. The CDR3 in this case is CASSRWGDGDQPQHF. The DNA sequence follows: TGTGCCAGCAGCCGGTGGGGAGACGGCGACCAGCCCCAGCATTTT.